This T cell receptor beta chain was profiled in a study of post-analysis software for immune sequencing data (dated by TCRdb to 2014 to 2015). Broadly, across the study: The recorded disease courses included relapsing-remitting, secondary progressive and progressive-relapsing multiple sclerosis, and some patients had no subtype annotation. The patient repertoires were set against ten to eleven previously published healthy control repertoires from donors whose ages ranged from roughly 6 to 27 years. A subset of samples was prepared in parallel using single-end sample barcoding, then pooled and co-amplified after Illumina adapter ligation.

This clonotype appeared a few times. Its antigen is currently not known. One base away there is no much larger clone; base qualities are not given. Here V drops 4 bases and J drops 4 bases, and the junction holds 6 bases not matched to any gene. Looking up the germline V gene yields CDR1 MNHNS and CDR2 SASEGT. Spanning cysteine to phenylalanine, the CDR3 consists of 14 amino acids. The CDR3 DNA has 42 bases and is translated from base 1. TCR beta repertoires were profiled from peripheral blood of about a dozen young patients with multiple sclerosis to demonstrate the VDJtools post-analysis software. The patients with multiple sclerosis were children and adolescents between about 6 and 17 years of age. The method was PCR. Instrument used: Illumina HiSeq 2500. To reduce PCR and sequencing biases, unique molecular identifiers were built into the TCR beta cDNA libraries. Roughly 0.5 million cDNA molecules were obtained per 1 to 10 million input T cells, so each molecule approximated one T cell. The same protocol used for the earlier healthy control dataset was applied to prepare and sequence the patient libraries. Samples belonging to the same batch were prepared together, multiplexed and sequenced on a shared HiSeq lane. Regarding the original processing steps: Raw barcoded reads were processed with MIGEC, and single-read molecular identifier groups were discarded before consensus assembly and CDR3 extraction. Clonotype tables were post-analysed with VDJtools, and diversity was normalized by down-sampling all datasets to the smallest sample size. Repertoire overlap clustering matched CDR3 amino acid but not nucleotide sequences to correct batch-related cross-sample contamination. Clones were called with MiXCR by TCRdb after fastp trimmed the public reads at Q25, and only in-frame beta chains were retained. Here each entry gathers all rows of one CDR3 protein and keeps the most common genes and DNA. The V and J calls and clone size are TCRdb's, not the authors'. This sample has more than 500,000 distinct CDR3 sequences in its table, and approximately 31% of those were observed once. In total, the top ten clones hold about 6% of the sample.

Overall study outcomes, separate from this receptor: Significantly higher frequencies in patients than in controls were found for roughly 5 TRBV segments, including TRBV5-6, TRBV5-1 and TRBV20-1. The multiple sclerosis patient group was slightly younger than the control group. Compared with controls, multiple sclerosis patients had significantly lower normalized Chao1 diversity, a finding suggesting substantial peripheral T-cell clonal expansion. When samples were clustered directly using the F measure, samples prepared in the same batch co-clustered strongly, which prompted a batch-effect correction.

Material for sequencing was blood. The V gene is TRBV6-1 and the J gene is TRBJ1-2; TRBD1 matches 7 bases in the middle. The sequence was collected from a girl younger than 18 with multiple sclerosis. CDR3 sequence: CASSAQWDSYGYTF. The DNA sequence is TGTGCCAGCAGTGCCCAATGGGACAGCTATGGCTACACCTTC.